This TCR beta chain was sequenced for a study of CXCR3-negative and CXCR3-positive naive CD8 T cells. Comment on this clonotype: The target antigen is unknown.

Study results and caveats: Unlike memory cells, which differed, naive CXCR3-negative and CXCR3-positive cells had similar TRBV-TRBJ usage.

The CDR3 spans 15 residues. The germline V gene has CDR1 SGHRS and CDR2 YFSETQ. Libraries were UMI-labeled 5' RACE TRB cDNA. Each CDR3 protein gets one entry in TCRdb, which reprocessed the 5' RACE reads and gives no DNA. The repertoire table contains about 57,000 distinct CDR3 sequences. What was sequenced was memory CD8+ T cells from blood. This sequence joins TRBV5-1 and TRBJ2-1. The sequence was collected from a human donor in good health. Some clones in this sample may be carry-over from other donors' samples. Here the CDR3 reads CASSPEKGSYNEQFF.